The following is a T cell receptor (beta chain) sequence with its context. The antigen is undetermined. V was pared by 4 bases and J by 2 bases, with 11 bases between. In germline, CDR1 is SGHVS, CDR2 FNYEAQ. This CDR3 contains 14 residues. This entry comes from a study of long-term antiretroviral therapy in people with HIV. Study-level findings and limits: Narrower CDR3 length ranges marked HIV repertoires relative to controls. Diversity went up after ART and still fell short of transplant donor controls. Clones that had undergone expansion before ART prevailed in the repertoire throughout all time points.

Researchers ran immunoSEQ v3.0 at survey level. The protocol was immunoSEQ multiplex PCR, while the TCRdb copy is restricted to in-frame clones and leaves out a portion. The sample holds around 18,000 clones; over 65% are singletons and the top ten take roughly 14%. J is TRBJ1-1 and V is TRBV7-6, with a tentative D call TRBD1 (6 bases). Here the sequenced sample was unsorted PBMCs, taken 0.5 years before starting antiretroviral therapy. The TCR was taken from a woman aged 45-65 years with HIV. The CDR3 spells CASSYGTPNTEAFF. Written as DNA, the CDR3 is TGTGCCAGCAGCTACGGGACACCTAACACTGAAGCTTTCTTT.